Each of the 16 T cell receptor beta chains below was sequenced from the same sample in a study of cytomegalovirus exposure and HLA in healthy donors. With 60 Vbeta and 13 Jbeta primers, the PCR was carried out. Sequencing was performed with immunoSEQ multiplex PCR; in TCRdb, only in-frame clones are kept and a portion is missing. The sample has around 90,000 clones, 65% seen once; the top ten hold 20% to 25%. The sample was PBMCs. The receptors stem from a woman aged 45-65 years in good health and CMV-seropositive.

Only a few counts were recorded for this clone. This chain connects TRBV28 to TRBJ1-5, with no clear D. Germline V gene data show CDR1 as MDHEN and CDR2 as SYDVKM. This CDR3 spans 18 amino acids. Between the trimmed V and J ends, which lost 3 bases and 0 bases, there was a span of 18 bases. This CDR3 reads CASSLREGSIYSNQPQHF. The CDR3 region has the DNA TGTGCCAGCAGTTTGAGGGAAGGGAGCATATATAGCAATCAGCCCCAGCATTTT.

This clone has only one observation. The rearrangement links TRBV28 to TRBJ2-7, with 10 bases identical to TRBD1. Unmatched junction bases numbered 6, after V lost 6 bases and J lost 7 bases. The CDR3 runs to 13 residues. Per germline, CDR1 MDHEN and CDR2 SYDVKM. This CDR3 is CASRGTGALEQYF. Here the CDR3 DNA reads TGTGCCAGCAGGGGGACAGGGGCTTTGGAGCAGTACTTC. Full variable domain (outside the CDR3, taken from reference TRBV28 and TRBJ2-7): DVKVTQSSRYLVKRTGEKVFLECVQDMDHENMFWYRQDPGLGLRLIYFSYDVKMKEKGDIPEGYSVSREKKERFSLILESASTNQTSMYLCASRGTGALEQYFGPGTRLTVT.

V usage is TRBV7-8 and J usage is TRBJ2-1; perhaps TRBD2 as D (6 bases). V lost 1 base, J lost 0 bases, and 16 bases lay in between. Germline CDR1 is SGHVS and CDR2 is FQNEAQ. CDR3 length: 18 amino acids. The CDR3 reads CASSLVGFRGSSYNEQFF. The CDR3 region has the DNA TGTGCCAGCAGCTTAGTCGGGTTCCGGGGGAGCTCCTACAATGAGCAGTTCTTC. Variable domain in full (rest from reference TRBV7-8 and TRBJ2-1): GAGVSQSPRYKVAKRGQDVALRCDPISGHVSLFWYQQALGQGPEFLTYFQNEAQLDKSGLPSDRFFAERPEGSVSTLKIQRTQQEDSAVYLCASSLVGFRGSSYNEQFFGPGTRLTVL.

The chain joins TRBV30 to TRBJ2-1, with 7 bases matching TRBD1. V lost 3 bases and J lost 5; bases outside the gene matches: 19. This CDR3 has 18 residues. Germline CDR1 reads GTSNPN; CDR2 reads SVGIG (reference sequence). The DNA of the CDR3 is TGTGCCTGGAGCCTTCGGACAGGCCTATATTCTATCAACAATGAGCAGTTCTTC. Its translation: CAWSLRTGLYSINNEQFF. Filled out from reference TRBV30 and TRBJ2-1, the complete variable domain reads SQTIHQWPATLVQPVGSPLSLECTVEGTSNPNLYWYRQAAGRGLQLLFYSVGIGQISSEVPQNLSASRPQDRQFILSSKKLLLSDSGFYLCAWSLRTGLYSINNEQFFGPGTRLTVL.

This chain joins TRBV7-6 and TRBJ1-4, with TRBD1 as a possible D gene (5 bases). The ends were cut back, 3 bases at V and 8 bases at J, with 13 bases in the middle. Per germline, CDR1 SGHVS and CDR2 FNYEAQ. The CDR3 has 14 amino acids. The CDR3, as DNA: TGTGCCAGCAGCTTCGGGGGAGGACGAGAAAAACTGTTTTTT. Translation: CASSFGGGREKLFF. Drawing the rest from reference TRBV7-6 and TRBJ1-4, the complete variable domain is GAGVSQSPRYKVTKRGQDVALRCDPISGHVSLYWYRQALGQGPEFLTYFNYEAQQDKSGLPNDRFSAERPEGSISTLTIQRTEQRDSAMYRCASSFGGGREKLFFGSGTQLSVL.

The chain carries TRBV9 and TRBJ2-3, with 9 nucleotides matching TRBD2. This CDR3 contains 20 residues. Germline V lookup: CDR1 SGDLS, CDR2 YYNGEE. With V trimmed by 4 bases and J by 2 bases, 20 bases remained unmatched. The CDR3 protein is CASSTRDLAGPAVYTDTQYF. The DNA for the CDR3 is TGTGCCAGCAGCACCAGAGATCTAGCGGGACCCGCGGTATACACAGATACGCAGTATTTT.

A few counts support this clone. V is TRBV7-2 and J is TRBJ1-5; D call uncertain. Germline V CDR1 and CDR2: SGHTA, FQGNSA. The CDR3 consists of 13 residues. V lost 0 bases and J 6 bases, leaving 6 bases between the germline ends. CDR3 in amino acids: CASSLAPGQPQHF. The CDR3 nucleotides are TGTGCCAGCAGCTTAGCTCCGGGTCAGCCCCAGCATTTT.

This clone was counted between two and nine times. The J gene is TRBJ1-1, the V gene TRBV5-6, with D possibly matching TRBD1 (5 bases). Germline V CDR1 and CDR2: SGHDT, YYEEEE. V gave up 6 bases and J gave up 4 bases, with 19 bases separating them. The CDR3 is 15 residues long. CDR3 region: CASTYRSWFGTEAFF. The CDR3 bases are TGTGCCAGCACCTACAGGAGTTGGTTCGGCACTGAAGCTTTCTTT.

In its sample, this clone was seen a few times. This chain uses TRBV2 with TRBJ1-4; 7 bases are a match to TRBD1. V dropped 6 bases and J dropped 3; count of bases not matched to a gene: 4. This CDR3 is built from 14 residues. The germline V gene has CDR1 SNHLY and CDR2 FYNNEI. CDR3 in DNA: TGTGCCAGCAGAGGGGACAGTCCTAATGAAAAACTGTTTTTT. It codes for CASRGDSPNEKLFF.

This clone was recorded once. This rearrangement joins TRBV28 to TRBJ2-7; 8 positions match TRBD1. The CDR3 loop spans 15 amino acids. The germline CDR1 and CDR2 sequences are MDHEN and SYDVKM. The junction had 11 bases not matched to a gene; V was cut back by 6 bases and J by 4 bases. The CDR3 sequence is CASRTGQGRGYEQYF. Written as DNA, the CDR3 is TGTGCCAGCAGAACCGGACAGGGCAGGGGATACGAGCAGTACTTC.

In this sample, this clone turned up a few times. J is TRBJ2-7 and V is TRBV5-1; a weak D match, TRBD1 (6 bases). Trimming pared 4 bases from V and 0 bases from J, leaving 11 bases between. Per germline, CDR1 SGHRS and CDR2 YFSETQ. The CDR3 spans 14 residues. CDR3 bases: TGCGCCAGCAGCAATGACAGGCCCTCCTACGAGCAGTACTTC. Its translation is CASSNDRPSYEQYF.

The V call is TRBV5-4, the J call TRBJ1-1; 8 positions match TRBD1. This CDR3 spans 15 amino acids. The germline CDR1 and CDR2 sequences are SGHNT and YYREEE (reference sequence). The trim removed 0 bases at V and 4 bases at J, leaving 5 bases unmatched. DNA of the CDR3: TGTGCCAGCAGCTTGGGACAGGGGTGGGGCACTGAAGCTTTCTTT. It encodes CASSLGQGWGTEAFF.

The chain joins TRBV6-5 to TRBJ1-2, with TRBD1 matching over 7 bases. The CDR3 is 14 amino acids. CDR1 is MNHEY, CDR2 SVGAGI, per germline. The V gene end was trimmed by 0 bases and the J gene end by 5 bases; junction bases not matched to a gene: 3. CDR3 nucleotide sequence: TGTGCCAGCAGTTACTCGGGACAGAGATATGGCTACACCTTC. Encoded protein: CASSYSGQRYGYTF.

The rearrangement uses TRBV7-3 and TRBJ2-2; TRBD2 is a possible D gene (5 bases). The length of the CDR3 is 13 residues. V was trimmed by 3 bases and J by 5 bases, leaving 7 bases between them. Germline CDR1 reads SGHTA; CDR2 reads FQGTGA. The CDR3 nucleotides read TGTGCCAGCAGCTTGCCGGGAACCGGGGAGCTGTTTTTT. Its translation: CASSLPGTGELFF. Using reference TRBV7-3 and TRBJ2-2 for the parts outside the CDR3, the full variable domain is GAGVSQTPSNKVTEKGKYVELRCDPISGHTALYWYRQSLGQGPEFLIYFQGTGAADDSGLPNDRFFAVRPEGSVSTLKIQRTERGDSAVYLCASSLPGTGELFFGEGSRLTVL.

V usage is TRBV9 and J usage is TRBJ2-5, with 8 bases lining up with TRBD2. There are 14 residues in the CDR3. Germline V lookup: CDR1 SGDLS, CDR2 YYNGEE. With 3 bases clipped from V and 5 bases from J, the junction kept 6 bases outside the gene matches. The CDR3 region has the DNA TGTGCCAGCAGCGCCGCGGGGGGAAGGGAGACCCAGTACTTC. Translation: CASSAAGGRETQYF.

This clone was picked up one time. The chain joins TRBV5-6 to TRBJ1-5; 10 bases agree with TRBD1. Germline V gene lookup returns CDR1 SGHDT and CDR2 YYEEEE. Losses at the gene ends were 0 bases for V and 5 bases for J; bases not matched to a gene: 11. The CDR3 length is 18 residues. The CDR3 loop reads CASSLGAHGTGVDQPQHF. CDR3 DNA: TGTGCCAGCAGCTTGGGGGCCCATGGGACAGGGGTGGATCAGCCCCAGCATTTT.